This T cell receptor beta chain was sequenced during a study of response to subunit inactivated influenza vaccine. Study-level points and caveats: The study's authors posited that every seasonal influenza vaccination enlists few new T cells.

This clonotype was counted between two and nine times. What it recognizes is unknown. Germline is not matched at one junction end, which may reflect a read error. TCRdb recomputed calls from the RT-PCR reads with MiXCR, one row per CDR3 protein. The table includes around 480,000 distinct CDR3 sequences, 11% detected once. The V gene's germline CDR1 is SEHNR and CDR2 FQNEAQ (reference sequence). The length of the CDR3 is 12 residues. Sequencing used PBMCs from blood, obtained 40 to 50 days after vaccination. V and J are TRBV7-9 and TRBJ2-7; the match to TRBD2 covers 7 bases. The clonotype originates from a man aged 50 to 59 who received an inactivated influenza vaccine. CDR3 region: CASSFDAGVSRF. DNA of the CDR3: TGTGCCAGCAGCTTTGATGCGGGGGTCTCTCGCTTC.